These 14 T cell receptor beta chains share one sample of origin, sequenced in a study of Ad26.COV2.S vaccination and SARS-CoV-2 variants. Treatment specified: 15 to 20 received Ad26.COV2.S at low or high dose, single or two shots; 5 received placebo; per-sample allocation not given. On day 63 after the first injection, vaccine and placebo recipients gave samples. Measured with immunoSEQ multiplex PCR; TCRdb has only the in-frame clones, and not every one. The profile covers a few hundred thousand clones, with about 83% appearing a single time and about 7.1% taken by the ten largest. Source: peripheral blood, taken in a trial of Ad26.COV2.S vaccine versus placebo. These receptors were obtained from a person aged 18-65 years who received the Ad26.COV2.S COVID-19 vaccine or a placebo.

The chain links TRBV21-1 to TRBJ2-3; TRBD1, the table's D call, lacks a check against the DNA. TRBV21-1 constitutes a pseudogene. The CDR3 totals 19 residues. The CDR3 DNA reads as TGTGCCAGCACCGCCCGAGGACCAAGGGACAGGGGAAGGACAGATACGCAGTATTTT. This gives the protein CASTARGPRDRGRTDTQYF.

The chain combines TRBV5-6 with TRBJ2-1; D remains unclear. Per germline, CDR1 SGHDT and CDR2 YYEEEE. This CDR3 region has 15 residues. Trimming cost V 3 bases and J 8 bases, with 18 bases left between them. In DNA, the CDR3 is TGTGCCAGCAGCTCCCCTGTCCAGGATAAAGATGAGCAGTTCTTC. Its translation: CASSSPVQDKDEQFF. Using reference TRBV5-6 and TRBJ2-1 for the parts outside the CDR3, the full variable domain is DAGVTQSPTHLIKTRGQQVTLRCSPKSGHDTVSWYQQALGQGPQFIFQYYEEEERQRGNFPDRFSGHQFPNYSSELNVNALLLGDSALYLCASSSPVQDKDEQFFGPGTRLTVL.

The J gene is TRBJ1-5, the V gene TRBV27, with D maybe TRBD1 (6 bases). Germline CDR1 is MNHEY and CDR2 is SMNVEV (reference sequence). The CDR3 extends over 14 amino acids. Trimming cost V 2 bases and J 3 bases, with 8 bases left between them. The CDR3: CASSLGGLNQPQHF. The CDR3 nucleotides are TGTGCCAGCAGTTTAGGGGGGCTCAATCAGCCCCAGCATTTT.

This clone was seen only a few times. The J gene is TRBJ2-2, the V gene TRBV7-2, with 14 bases that match TRBD2. The V and J ends lost 5 bases and 7 bases, in that order; junction bases with no gene match: 6. Germline V gene data show CDR1 as SGHTA and CDR2 as FQGNSA. The CDR3 sequence is 16 residues long. Written as DNA, the CDR3 is TGTGCCAGCAGCGTGACTAGCGGGAGGGTCGGCGGGGAGCTGTTTTTT. This sequence encodes CASSVTSGRVGGELFF.

The gene calls are TRBV13 and TRBJ2-1, with no clear D. The V end was cut by 1 base, the J end by 6 bases, with 7 bases between. The CDR3 is 13 residues long. Germline CDR1 reads PRHDT; CDR2 reads FYEKMQ (reference sequence). The CDR3 is CASSLELVNEQFF. The CDR3 DNA reads TGTGCCAGCAGCTTAGAATTAGTCAATGAGCAGTTCTTC.

The J gene is TRBJ1-2, the V gene TRBV24-1; D ambiguous. The CDR3 has 12 residues. CDR1 is KGHDR and CDR2 is SFDVKD in the germline V gene. Between the trimmed V and J ends, which lost 0 bases and 7 bases, there was a span of 5 bases. DNA of the CDR3: TGTGCCACCAGTGATTTGTCGGTTGGCTACACCTTC. It translates to CATSDLSVGYTF.

The J gene is TRBJ2-7, the V gene TRBV10-3; 8 bases map to TRBD1. This CDR3 has 13 amino acids. Losses at the gene ends were 6 bases for V and 2 bases for J; bases not matched to a gene: 3. Germline loops: CDR1 ENHRY, CDR2 SYGVKD. The CDR3 DNA reads TGTGCCATCAGGACAGGGGCGGCCTACGAGCAGTACTTC. Amino acid sequence: CAIRTGAAYEQYF.

V and J are TRBV4-2 and TRBJ2-5; possible D gene TRBD2, 6 bases. Germline lookup yields CDR1 LGHNA and CDR2 YNFKEQ. This CDR3 is 16 amino acids long. The ends were cut back, 0 bases at V and 1 base at J, with 12 bases in the middle. The CDR3 here is CASSQEGSGTQETQYF. The CDR3 region has the DNA TGTGCCAGCAGCCAAGAGGGTAGCGGTACCCAAGAGACCCAGTACTTC.

The rearrangement links TRBV29-1 to TRBJ1-1; D might be TRBD1 (5 bases). CDR1 is SQVTM, CDR2 ANQGSEA, per germline. The CDR3 has 14 amino acids. V was pared by 6 bases and J by 0 bases, with 14 bases between. CDR3 sequence (DNA): TGCAGCGTGACACAACAGGAAATGAACACTGAAGCTTTCTTT. Residues: CSVTQQEMNTEAFF.

This clone was picked up a small number of times. The gene calls are TRBV5-4 and TRBJ1-2; tentative D call: TRBD1 (5 bases). The germline V gene has CDR1 SGHNT and CDR2 YYREEE (reference sequence). The V end lost 3 bases, the J end lost 4 bases, and 13 bases lay between the germline ends. The CDR3 sequence is 14 residues long. CDR3 DNA: TGTGCCAGCAGCTCCGACCGACAGTCCTATGGCTACACCTTC. It encodes CASSSDRQSYGYTF.

This clone has only one observation. The chain uses TRBV3-1 (or the pseudogene TRBV3-2) and TRBJ1-2; TRBD1 agrees at 7 bases. Trimming at V came to 0 bases and at J to 8 bases, leaving 6 bases not matched to a gene. Germline V gives CDR1 LGHDT, CDR2 YNNKEL (reference sequence). CDR3 length equals 14 residues. The CDR3 loop is CASSQDLDRPGYTF. In nucleotides, the CDR3 is TGTGCCAGCAGCCAAGATCTGGACAGGCCAGGCTACACCTTC.

This chain links TRBV7-2 with TRBJ1-1; D is unclear. The CDR3 spans 14 residues. The germline V and J ends were trimmed by 2 bases and 1 base, with 8 bases remaining between them. CDR1 is SGHTA, CDR2 FQGNSA, per germline. CDR3 in DNA: TGTGCCAGCAGCTTAAGTCGGCAGAACACTGAAGCTTTCTTT. Translating it yields CASSLSRQNTEAFF.

The V gene is TRBV7-9, the J gene TRBJ1-2; weak D call: TRBD1 (6 bases). Trimming pared 1 base from V and 5 bases from J, leaving 11 bases between. Germline assignment: CDR1 SEHNR and CDR2 FQNEAQ (reference sequence). The CDR3 runs to 14 residues. CDR3 bases: TGTGCCAGCAGCTTAGTAGGGCAGGGGTATGGCTACACCTTC. Translating gives CASSLVGQGYGYTF.

The chain joins TRBV7-9 to TRBJ2-1; D gene ambiguous. V lost 1 base and J lost 12, with 13 bases in between. Germline loops: CDR1 SEHNR, CDR2 FQNEAQ (reference sequence). The CDR3 contains 13 residues. DNA of the CDR3: TGTGCCAGCAGCTTAGAGGCTATCGGTGGGCAGTTCTTC. Amino acids: CASSLEAIGGQFF. The full variable domain, its missing parts supplied by reference TRBV7-9 and TRBJ2-1, is DTGVSQNPRHKITKRGQNVTFRCDPISEHNRLYWYRQTLGQGPEFLTYFQNEAQLEKSRLLSDRFSAERPKGSFSTLEIQRTEQGDSAMYLCASSLEAIGGQFFGPGTRLTVL.